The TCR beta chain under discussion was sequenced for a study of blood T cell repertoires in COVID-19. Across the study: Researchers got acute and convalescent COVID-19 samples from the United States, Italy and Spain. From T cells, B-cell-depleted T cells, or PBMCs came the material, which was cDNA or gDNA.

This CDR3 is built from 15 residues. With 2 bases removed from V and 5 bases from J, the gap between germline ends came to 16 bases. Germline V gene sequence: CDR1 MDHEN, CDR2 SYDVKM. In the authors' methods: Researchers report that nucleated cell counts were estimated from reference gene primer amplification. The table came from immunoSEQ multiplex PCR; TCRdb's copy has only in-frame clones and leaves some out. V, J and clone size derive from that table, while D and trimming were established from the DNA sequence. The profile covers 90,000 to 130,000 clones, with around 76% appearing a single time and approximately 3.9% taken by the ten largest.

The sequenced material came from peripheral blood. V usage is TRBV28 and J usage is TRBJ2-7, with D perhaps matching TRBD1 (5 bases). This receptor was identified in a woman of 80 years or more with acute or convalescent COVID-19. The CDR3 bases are TGTGCCAGCAGTTTAGGCACAGGAATTAGTCACGAGCAGTACTTC. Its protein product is CASSLGTGISHEQYF. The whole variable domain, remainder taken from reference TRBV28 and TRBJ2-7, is DVKVTQSSRYLVKRTGEKVFLECVQDMDHENMFWYRQDPGLGLRLIYFSYDVKMKEKGDIPEGYSVSREKKERFSLILESASTNQTSMYLCASSLGTGISHEQYFGPGTRLTVT.